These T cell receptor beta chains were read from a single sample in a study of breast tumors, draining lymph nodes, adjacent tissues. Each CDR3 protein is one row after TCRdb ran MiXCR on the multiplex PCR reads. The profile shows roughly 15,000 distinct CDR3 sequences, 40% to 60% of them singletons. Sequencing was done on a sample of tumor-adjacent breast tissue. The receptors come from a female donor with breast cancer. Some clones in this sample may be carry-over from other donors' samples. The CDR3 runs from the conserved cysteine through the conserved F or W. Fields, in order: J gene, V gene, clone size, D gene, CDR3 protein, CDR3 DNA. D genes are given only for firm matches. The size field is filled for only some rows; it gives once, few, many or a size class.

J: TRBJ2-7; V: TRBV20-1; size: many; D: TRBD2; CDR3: CSARDGGGEAAGEQYF; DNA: TGCAGTGCTAGAGATGGGGGAGGGGAAGCTGCGGGCGAGCAGTACTTC
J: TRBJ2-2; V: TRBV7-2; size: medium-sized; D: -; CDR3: CASSVRQNTGELFF; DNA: TGTGCCAGCAGCGTCAGGCAGAACACCGGGGAGCTGTTTTTT
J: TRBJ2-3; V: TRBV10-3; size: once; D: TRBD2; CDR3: CAISSGTSGSPTFAQYF; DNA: TGTGCCATCAGCTCCGGGACTAGCGGGTCCCCCACGTTCGCGCAGTATTTT
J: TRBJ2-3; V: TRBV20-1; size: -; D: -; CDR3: CSPALQDTQYF; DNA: TGCAGTCCAGCACTTCAAGATACGCAGTATTTT
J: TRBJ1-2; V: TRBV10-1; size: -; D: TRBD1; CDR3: CASSRTGGYGYTF; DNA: TGCGCCAGCAGCAGGACAGGGGGCTATGGCTACACCTTC
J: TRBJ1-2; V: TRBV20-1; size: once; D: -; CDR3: CSAERPNYGYTF; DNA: TGCAGTGCCGAGAGGCCAAACTATGGCTACACCTTC
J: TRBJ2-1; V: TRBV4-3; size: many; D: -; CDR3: CASSQDRGDYEQFF; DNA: TGCGCCAGCAGCCAAGATAGGGGGGACTATGAGCAGTTCTTC
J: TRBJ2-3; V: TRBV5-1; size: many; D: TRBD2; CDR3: CASSLGLADLFSTDTQYF; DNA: TGCGCCAGCAGCTTGGGACTAGCGGACTTATTTAGCACAGATACGCAGTATTTT
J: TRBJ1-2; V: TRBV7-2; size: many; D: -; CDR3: CASSSRGGDGYTF; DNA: TGTGCCAGCAGCTCGCGGGGGGGGGATGGCTACACCTTC
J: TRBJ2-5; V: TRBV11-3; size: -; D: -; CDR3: CASSFSSPGETQYF; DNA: TGTGCCAGCAGCTTTTCTAGTCCCGGGGAGACCCAGTACTTC
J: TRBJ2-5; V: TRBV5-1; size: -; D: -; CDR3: CASTPYLSGQETQYF; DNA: TGCGCCAGCACCCCCTATCTCAGCGGCCAAGAGACCCAGTACTTC
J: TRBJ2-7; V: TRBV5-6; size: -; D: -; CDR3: CASSFRGPTYKQYF; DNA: TGTGCCAGCAGTTTTCGGGGGCCGACCTACAAGCAGTACTTC
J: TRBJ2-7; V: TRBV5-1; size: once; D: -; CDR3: CASGIVYEQYF; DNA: TGCGCCAGCGGGATAGTCTACGAGCAGTACTTC
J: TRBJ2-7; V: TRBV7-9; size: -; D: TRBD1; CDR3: CASSGTGGFNEQYF; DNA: TGTGCCAGCAGCGGGACAGGGGGTTTCAACGAGCAGTACTTC
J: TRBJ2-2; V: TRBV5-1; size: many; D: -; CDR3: CASNGAGAGELFF; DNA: TGCGCCAGCAACGGGGCTGGGGCCGGGGAGCTGTTTTTT
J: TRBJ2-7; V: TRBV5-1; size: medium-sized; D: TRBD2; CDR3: CASSLGGEGNEQYF; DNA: TGCGCCAGCAGCCTGGGAGGGGAAGGTAACGAGCAGTACTTC
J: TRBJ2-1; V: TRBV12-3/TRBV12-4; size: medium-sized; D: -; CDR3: CASSFLPGEGRSYNEQFF; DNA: TGTGCCAGCAGTTTTTTACCGGGTGAAGGGCGCTCCTACAATGAGCAGTTCTTC
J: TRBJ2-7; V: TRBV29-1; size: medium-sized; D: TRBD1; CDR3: CSVDRGRTGSSYEQYF; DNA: TGCAGCGTTGATCGGGGTCGGACAGGGAGCTCCTACGAGCAGTACTTC
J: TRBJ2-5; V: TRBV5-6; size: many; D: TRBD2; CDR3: CASSLVSGSETQYF; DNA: TGTGCCAGCAGCTTGGTTAGCGGGAGCGAGACCCAGTACTTC
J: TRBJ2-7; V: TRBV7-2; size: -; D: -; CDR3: CASSLDVAGLSSYEQYF; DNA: TGTGCCAGCAGCTTAGATGTCGCGGGATTGAGCTCCTACGAGCAGTACTTC
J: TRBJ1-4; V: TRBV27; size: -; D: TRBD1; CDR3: CASSRTGTGDEKLFF; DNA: TGTGCCAGCAGTCGAACCGGGACAGGGGATGAAAAACTGTTTTTT
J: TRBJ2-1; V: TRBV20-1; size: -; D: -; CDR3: CSAHSTTGFNEQFF; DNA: TGCAGTGCTCATTCGACCACAGGGTTCAATGAGCAGTTCTTC
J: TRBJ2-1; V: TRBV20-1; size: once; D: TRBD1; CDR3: CSAKGQSYNEQFF; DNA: TGCAGTGCAAAGGGACAGAGCTACAATGAGCAGTTCTTC
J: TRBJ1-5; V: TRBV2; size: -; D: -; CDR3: CASRSGLTGQPQHF; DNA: TGTGCCAGCAGGTCGGGACTCACGGGCCAGCCCCAGCATTTT
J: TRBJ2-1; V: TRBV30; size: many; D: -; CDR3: CAWSVAGNEQFF; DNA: TGTGCCTGGAGTGTTGCCGGAAATGAGCAGTTCTTC
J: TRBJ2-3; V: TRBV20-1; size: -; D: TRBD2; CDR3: CSATTSGSTDTQYF; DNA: TGCAGTGCCACGACTAGCGGGAGCACAGATACGCAGTATTTT